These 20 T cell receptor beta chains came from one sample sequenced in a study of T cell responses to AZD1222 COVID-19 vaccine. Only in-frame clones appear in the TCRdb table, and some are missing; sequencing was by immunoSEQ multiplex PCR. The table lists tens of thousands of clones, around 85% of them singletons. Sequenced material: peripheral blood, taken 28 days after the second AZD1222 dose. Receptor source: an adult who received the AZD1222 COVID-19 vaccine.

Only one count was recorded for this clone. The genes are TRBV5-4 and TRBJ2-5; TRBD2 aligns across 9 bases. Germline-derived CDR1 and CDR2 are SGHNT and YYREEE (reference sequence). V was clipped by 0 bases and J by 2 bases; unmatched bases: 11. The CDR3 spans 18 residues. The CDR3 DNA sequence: TGTGCCAGCAGCTTGGGTGGGGCTAGCGGGACTGTACAAGAGACCCAGTACTTC. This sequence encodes CASSLGGASGTVQETQYF.

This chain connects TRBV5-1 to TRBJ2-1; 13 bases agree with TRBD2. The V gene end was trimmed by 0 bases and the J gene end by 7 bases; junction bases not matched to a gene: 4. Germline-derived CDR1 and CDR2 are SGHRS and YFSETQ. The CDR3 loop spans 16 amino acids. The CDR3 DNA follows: TGCGCCAGCAGCTTGGTGACTAGCGGGAGGTTAAATGAGCAGTTCTTC. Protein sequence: CASSLVTSGRLNEQFF. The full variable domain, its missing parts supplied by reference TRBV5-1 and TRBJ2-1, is KAGVTQTPRYLIKTRGQQVTLSCSPISGHRSVSWYQQTPGQGLQFLFEYFSETQRNKGNFPGRFSGRQFSNSRSEMNVSTLELGDSALYLCASSLVTSGRLNEQFFGPGTRLTVL.

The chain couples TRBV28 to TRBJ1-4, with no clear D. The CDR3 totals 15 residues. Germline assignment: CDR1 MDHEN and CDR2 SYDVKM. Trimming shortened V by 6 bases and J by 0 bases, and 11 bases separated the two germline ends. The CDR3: CASSLTRATNEKLFF. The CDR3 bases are TGTGCCAGCAGCCTTACCAGAGCAACTAATGAAAAACTGTTTTTT. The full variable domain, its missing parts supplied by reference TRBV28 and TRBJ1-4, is DVKVTQSSRYLVKRTGEKVFLECVQDMDHENMFWYRQDPGLGLRLIYFSYDVKMKEKGDIPEGYSVSREKKERFSLILESASTNQTSMYLCASSLTRATNEKLFFGSGTQLSVL.

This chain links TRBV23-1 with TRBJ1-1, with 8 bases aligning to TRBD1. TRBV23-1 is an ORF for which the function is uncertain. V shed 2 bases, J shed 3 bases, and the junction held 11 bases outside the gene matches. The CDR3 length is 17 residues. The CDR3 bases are TGCGCCAGCAGTCAAATCCCCGGCAGGGGGCAGGACACTGAAGCTTTCTTT. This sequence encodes CASSQIPGRGQDTEAFF.

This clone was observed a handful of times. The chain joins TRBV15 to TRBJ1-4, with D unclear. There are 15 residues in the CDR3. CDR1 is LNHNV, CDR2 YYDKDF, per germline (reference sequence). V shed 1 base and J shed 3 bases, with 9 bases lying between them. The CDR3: CATSRVRQPNEKLFF. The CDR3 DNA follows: TGTGCCACCAGCAGAGTGAGACAACCTAATGAAAAACTGTTTTTT.

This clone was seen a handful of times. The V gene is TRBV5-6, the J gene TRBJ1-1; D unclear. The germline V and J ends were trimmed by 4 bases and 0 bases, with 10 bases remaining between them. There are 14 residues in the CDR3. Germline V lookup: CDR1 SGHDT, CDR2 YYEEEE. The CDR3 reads CASSPLGVNTEAFF. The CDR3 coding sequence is TGTGCCAGCAGCCCCCTCGGAGTGAACACTGAAGCTTTCTTT.

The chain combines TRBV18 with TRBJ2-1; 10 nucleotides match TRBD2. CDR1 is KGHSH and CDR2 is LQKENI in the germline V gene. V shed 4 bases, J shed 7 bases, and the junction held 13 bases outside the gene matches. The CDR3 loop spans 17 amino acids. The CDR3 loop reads CASSLRLAGLSRNEQFF. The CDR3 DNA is TGTGCCAGCTCACTGCGACTAGCGGGCCTGTCTAGGAATGAGCAGTTCTTC.

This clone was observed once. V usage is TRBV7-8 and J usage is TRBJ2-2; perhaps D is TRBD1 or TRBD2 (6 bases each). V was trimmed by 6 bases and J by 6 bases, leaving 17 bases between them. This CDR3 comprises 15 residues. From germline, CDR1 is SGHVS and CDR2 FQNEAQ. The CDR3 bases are TGTGCCAGCAGACGGAGGTTCGGGGGCGCCGGGGAGCTGTTTTTT. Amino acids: CASRRRFGGAGELFF.

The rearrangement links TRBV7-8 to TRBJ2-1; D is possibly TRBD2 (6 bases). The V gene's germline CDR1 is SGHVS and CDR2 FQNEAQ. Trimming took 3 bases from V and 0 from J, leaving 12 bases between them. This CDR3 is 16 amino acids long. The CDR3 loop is CASSFRGTVSYNEQFF. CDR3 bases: TGTGCCAGCAGCTTCCGCGGGACTGTCTCCTACAATGAGCAGTTCTTC.

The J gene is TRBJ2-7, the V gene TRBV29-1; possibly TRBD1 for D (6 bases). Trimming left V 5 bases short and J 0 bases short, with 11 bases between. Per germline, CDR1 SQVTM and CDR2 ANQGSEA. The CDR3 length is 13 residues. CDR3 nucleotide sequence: TGCAGCGTTCTCCTGACAGGCTCCTACGAGCAGTACTTC. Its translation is CSVLLTGSYEQYF.

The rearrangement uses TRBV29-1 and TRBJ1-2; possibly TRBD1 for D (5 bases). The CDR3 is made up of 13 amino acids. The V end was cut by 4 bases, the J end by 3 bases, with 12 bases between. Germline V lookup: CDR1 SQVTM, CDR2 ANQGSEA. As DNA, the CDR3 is TGCAGCGTTGTTGTGATGGGGGACTATGGCTACACCTTC. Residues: CSVVVMGDYGYTF.

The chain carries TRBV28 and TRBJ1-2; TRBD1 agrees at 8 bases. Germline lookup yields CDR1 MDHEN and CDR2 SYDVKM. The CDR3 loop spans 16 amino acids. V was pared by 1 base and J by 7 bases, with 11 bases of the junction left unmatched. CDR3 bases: TGTGCCAGCAGTTTATTGTTTGCAGGGGGCGAAAGTGGCTACACCTTC. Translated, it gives CASSLLFAGGESGYTF.

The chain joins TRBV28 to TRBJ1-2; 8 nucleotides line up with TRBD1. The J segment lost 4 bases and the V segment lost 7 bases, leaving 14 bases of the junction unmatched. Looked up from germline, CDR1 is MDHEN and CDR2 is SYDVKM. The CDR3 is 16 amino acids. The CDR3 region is CASTPTGQGLSYGYTF. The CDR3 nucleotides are TGTGCCAGCACCCCCACAGGACAGGGTCTTTCCTATGGCTACACCTTC.

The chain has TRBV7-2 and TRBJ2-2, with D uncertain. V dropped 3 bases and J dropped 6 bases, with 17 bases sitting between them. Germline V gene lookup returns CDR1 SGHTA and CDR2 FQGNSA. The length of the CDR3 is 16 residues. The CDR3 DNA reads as TGTGCCAGCAGCTTGTTGTTAACAAGAAGGGCCGGGGAGCTGTTTTTT. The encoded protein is CASSLLLTRRAGELFF.

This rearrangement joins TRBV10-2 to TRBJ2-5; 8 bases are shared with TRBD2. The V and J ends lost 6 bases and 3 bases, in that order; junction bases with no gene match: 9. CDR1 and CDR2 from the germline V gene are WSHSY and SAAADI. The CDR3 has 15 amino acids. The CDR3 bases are TGCGCCAGCAGGGGGGGGAGAGCGGGAGAAGAGACCCAGTACTTC. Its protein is CASRGGRAGEETQYF.

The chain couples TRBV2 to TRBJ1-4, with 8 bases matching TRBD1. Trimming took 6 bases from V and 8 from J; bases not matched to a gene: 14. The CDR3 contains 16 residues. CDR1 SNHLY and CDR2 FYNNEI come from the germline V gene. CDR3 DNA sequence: TGTGCCAGCAGCAAACTCGCGGACAGGGTTGGGGAAAAACTGTTTTTT. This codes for CASSKLADRVGEKLFF.

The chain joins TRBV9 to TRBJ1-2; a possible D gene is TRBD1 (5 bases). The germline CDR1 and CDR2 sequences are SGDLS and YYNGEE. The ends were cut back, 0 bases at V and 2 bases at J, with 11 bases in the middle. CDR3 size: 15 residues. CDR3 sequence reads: CASSVEGNRNYGYTF. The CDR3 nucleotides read TGTGCCAGCAGCGTAGAGGGGAACAGAAACTATGGCTACACCTTC.

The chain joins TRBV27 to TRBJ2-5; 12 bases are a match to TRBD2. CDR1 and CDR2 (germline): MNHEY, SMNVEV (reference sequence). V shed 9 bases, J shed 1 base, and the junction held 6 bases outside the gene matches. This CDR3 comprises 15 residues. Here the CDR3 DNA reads TGTGCCAGTCGGCTAGCGGGAGGGCCCCAAGAGACCCAGTACTTC. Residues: CASRLAGGPQETQYF.

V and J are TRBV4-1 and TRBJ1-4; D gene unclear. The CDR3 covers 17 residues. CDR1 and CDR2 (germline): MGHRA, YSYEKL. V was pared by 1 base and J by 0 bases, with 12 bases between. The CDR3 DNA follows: TGCGCCAGCAGCCAAGGCCTCCTAATAGCAACTAATGAAAAACTGTTTTTT. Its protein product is CASSQGLLIATNEKLFF.

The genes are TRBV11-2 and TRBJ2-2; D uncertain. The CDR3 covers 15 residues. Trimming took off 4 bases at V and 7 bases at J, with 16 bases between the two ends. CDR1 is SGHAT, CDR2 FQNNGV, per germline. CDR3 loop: CASSSFDKPRGELFF. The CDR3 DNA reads TGTGCCAGCAGCTCCTTCGACAAACCCCGCGGGGAGCTGTTTTTT.